These 23 T cell receptor beta chains originate from one sample sequenced in a study of blood T cell repertoires in COVID-19. Some clones are missing from TCRdb's copy, which holds only in-frame ones; the method was immunoSEQ multiplex PCR. The sample lists approximately 280,000 clones, about 89% occurring once. The material sequenced was peripheral blood. The origin of the receptors is a man aged 35-49 years with acute or convalescent COVID-19.

The chain recombines TRBV7-3 with TRBJ1-3; D perhaps matches TRBD1 (6 bases). Germline V CDR1 and CDR2: SGHTA, FQGTGA. Trimming removed 4 bases from V and 2 bases from J, with 15 bases in between. The length of the CDR3 is 16 residues. CDR3 protein: CASSSQQGSTGNTIYF. Written as DNA, the CDR3 is TGTGCCAGCAGCTCCCAACAGGGCTCCACTGGAAACACCATATATTTT.

The V and J genes are TRBV6-5 and TRBJ2-3; the match to TRBD1 covers 7 bases. In germline, CDR1 is MNHEY, CDR2 SVGAGI. J lost 1 base, V lost 4 bases, and 8 bases had no gene match. The length of the CDR3 is 16 residues. The DNA for the CDR3 is TGTGCCAGCAGTTGGGGTGACAGGGCCGGCACAGATACGCAGTATTTT. Protein sequence: CASSWGDRAGTDTQYF.

V is TRBV2 and J is TRBJ2-7; TRBD1 aligns across 9 bases. V was pared by 5 bases and J by 5 bases, with 10 bases of the junction left unmatched. The CDR3 loop spans 15 amino acids. Germline values: CDR1 SNHLY, CDR2 FYNNEI. The CDR3 sequence: CASSYDRGIVHEQYF. In DNA form, the CDR3 reads TGTGCCAGCAGTTACGACAGGGGGATAGTCCACGAGCAGTACTTC.

The chain has TRBV6-5 and TRBJ1-6, with a tentative D call TRBD1 (6 bases). CDR3 length equals 14 residues. Between the trimmed V and J ends, which lost 2 bases and 8 bases, there was a span of 10 bases. Germline V gene sequence: CDR1 MNHEY, CDR2 SVGAGI. In nucleotides, the CDR3 is TGTGCCAGCAGTTACCAGGGGAGGGATTCACCCCTCCACTTT. This encodes CASSYQGRDSPLHF.

The genes are TRBV9 and TRBJ1-1; a possible D gene is TRBD1 (6 bases). Germline CDR1 and CDR2: SGDLS and YYNGEE. The germline V and J ends were trimmed by 0 bases and 5 bases, with 17 bases remaining between them. The CDR3 runs to 16 residues. The CDR3 spells CASSVGVGGRDTEAFF. For the CDR3, the DNA is TGTGCCAGCAGCGTAGGGGTCGGGGGGCGAGATACTGAAGCTTTCTTT.

This chain connects TRBV27 to TRBJ1-1; unclear D gene. The length of the CDR3 is 13 residues. CDR1 and CDR2 (germline): MNHEY, SMNVEV (reference sequence). Trimming cost V 5 bases and J 5 bases, with 12 bases left between them. This CDR3 is CASSPTGRTEAFF. The CDR3 nucleotides read TGTGCCAGCAGTCCGACGGGGAGAACTGAAGCTTTCTTT.

J is TRBJ1-1 and V is TRBV6-5; D unresolved. The CDR3 contains 14 residues. Looked up from germline, CDR1 is MNHEY and CDR2 is SVGAGI. The V and J ends lost 6 bases and 5 bases respectively, with 16 bases between them. CDR3: CASSLYLGQTEAFF. The CDR3 DNA follows: TGTGCCAGCAGCCTTTACCTGGGCCAGACTGAAGCTTTCTTT.

The rearrangement links TRBV7-6 to TRBJ2-3; tentatively, D is TRBD1 (5 bases). The CDR3 length is 16 residues. Trimming removed 1 base from V and 0 bases from J, with 11 bases in between. Germline lookup yields CDR1 SGHVS and CDR2 FNYEAQ. This CDR3 reads CASSLGQISSTDTQYF. CDR3 DNA: TGTGCCAGCAGCTTAGGACAGATCTCTAGCACAGATACGCAGTATTTT.

The chain joins TRBV2 to TRBJ2-7, with D perhaps matching TRBD2 (5 bases). The germline V gene has CDR1 SNHLY and CDR2 FYNNEI. V was clipped by 10 bases and J by 4 bases, with 17 bases between them. CDR3 size: 13 residues. CDR3 coding DNA: TGTGCCACCTTCCTCGGGGTAGGGTACGAGCAGTACTTC. This encodes CATFLGVGYEQYF.

The chain couples TRBV19 to TRBJ2-1; TRBD2 matches at 14 bases. The V and J ends lost 2 bases and 10 bases, in that order; junction bases with no gene match: 7. The CDR3 totals 16 residues. Germline V gene sequence: CDR1 LNHDA, CDR2 SQIVND (reference sequence). The CDR3 nucleotides read TGTGCCAGTAGTATACTTCCGGGACTAGCGGGGGAAGAGCAGTTCTTC. Its translation: CASSILPGLAGEEQFF.

The J gene is TRBJ2-3, the V gene TRBV9, with 16 positions matching TRBD2. The length of the CDR3 is 18 residues. Germline values: CDR1 SGDLS, CDR2 YYNGEE. V shed 4 bases, J shed 4 bases, and the junction held 9 bases outside the gene matches. The DNA for the CDR3 is TGTGCCAGCAGCCACCCCGGGACTAGCGGGGGGGCACCAGATACGCAGTATTTT. Translation gives CASSHPGTSGGAPDTQYF.

V is TRBV7-8 and J is TRBJ1-1, with 8 bases identical to TRBD1. This CDR3 is built from 16 residues. The germline V gene encodes CDR1 SGHVS and CDR2 FQNEAQ. J was trimmed by 5 bases and V by 4 bases; bases with no gene match: 12. The CDR3: CASSSNSGGAGTEAFF. For the CDR3, the DNA is TGTGCCAGCAGCTCCAATTCAGGGGGCGCAGGGACTGAAGCTTTCTTT.

The chain combines TRBV3-1 (or the pseudogene TRBV3-2) with TRBJ1-3; TRBD1 agrees at 9 bases. With V trimmed by 3 bases and J by 4 bases, 4 bases remained unmatched. The germline V gene has CDR1 LGHDT and CDR2 YNNKEL (reference sequence). This CDR3 comprises 15 residues. CDR3 DNA sequence: TGTGCCAGCAGCCAGACAGGGGGTACAGGAAACACCATATATTTT. This translates into CASSQTGGTGNTIYF.

The CDR3 nucleotides read TGTGCCAGCAGCTTGTTGGACAGGGGGGACACTGAAGCTTTCTTT. It codes for CASSLLDRGDTEAFF. This chain joins TRBV7-2 and TRBJ1-1; 10 positions agree with TRBD1. There are 15 residues in the CDR3. Looked up from germline, CDR1 is SGHTA and CDR2 is FQGNSA. With V trimmed by 3 bases and J by 3 bases, 4 bases remained unmatched.

The chain couples TRBV19 to TRBJ2-5; D unresolved. V was clipped by 3 bases and J by 5 bases, with 19 bases between them. There are 16 residues in the CDR3. Germline CDR1 LNHDA, CDR2 SQIVND (reference sequence). CDR3 DNA: TGTGCCAGTAGTATTGAGGTAGGCACGTGGAAGGAGACCCAGTACTTC. Amino acids: CASSIEVGTWKETQYF.

The CDR3 region is CASSLGLNQPQHF. The DNA for the CDR3 is TGTGCCAGCAGCTTAGGTCTCAATCAGCCCCAGCATTTT. V usage is TRBV7-8 and J usage is TRBJ1-5; no reliable D call. Germline V gives CDR1 SGHVS, CDR2 FQNEAQ. The germline V and J ends were trimmed by 1 base and 3 bases, with 4 bases remaining between them. This CDR3 has 13 amino acids.

The J gene is TRBJ2-3, the V gene TRBV11-2; possibly TRBD2 for D (6 bases). Trimming pared 5 bases from V and 0 bases from J, leaving 12 bases between. Looked up from germline, CDR1 is SGHAT and CDR2 is FQNNGV. The CDR3 contains 15 residues. Written as DNA, the CDR3 is TGTGCCAGCAGCCGAGCCGGACTAAGCACAGATACGCAGTATTTT. Translated, it gives CASSRAGLSTDTQYF.

The chain couples TRBV20-1 to TRBJ2-1; D ambiguous. V was clipped by 5 bases and J by 3 bases, with 5 bases between them. Germline lookup yields CDR1 DFQATT and CDR2 SNEGSKA (reference sequence). The CDR3 is made up of 11 amino acids. CDR3 residues: CSAQHYNEQFF. The CDR3 DNA is TGCAGTGCTCAACACTACAATGAGCAGTTCTTC.

The chain carries TRBV10-3 and TRBJ1-3; 8 positions match TRBD1. The V gene's germline CDR1 is ENHRY and CDR2 SYGVKD. The V segment lost 10 bases and the J segment 2 bases; nucleotides outside the gene matches: 7. The CDR3 has 14 amino acids. The CDR3 DNA is TGTGCCACGGCATTACAGGGGGCTGGAAACACCATATATTTT. Amino acids: CATALQGAGNTIYF.

The chain uses TRBV2 and TRBJ1-1; 7 nucleotides align to TRBD1. The CDR3 loop spans 13 amino acids. Trimming cost V 6 bases and J 6 bases; bases outside gene matches: 7. The germline V gene has CDR1 SNHLY and CDR2 FYNNEI. The CDR3 coding sequence is TGTGCCAGCAGAGTTACAGGGGAATCTGAAGCTTTCTTT. Protein sequence: CASRVTGESEAFF.

J is TRBJ1-2 and V is TRBV9; 7 bases match TRBD1. After removal of 0 bases from V and 2 bases from J, the junction contained 7 bases not matched to a gene. Germline V gene lookup returns CDR1 SGDLS and CDR2 YYNGEE. The CDR3 loop spans 16 amino acids. The CDR3, as DNA: TGTGCCAGCAGCGTAGCATCGACAGGGAGGAACTATGGCTACACCTTC. This translates into CASSVASTGRNYGYTF. Full variable domain (missing parts from reference TRBV9 and TRBJ1-2): DSGVTQTPKHLITATGQRVTLRCSPRSGDLSVYWYQQSLDQGLQFLIQYYNGEERAKGNILERFSAQQFPDLHSELNLSSLELGDSALYFCASSVASTGRNYGYTFGSGTRLTVV.

V usage is TRBV10-3 and J usage is TRBJ1-2; TRBD1 might be the D (6 bases). The CDR3 runs 14 residues. V was shortened by 6 bases and J by 2 bases, with 13 bases between the two germline ends. Germline assignment: CDR1 ENHRY and CDR2 SYGVKD. This CDR3 reads CAIRAQTGNYGYTF. The CDR3 DNA sequence: TGTGCCATCAGGGCCCAGACAGGCAACTATGGCTACACCTTC.

CDR3 amino acids: CASSLWGQADTGELFF. DNA for the CDR3: TGTGCCAGCAGCCTTTGGGGACAGGCCGACACCGGGGAGCTGTTTTTT. This chain uses TRBV2 with TRBJ2-2, with TRBD1 matching 8 bases. Germline CDR1 reads SNHLY; CDR2 reads FYNNEI. This CDR3 region has 16 residues. V dropped 6 bases and J dropped 3; count of bases not matched to a gene: 9.